This TCR beta chain was identified during a study of persistence of HIV-infected CD4 T cells. Study results and caveats: TCR analyses could not target the rare provirus-carrying CMV-responding cells.

With regard to this clone: What it binds is unknown.

Germline CDR1 and CDR2: KGHSH and LQKENI. Trimming cost V 2 bases and J 1 base, with 14 bases left between them. The CDR3 is 16 residues long. Sequencing used immunoSEQ version 4 in survey mode. Some clones are missing from TCRdb's copy, which holds only in-frame ones; the method was immunoSEQ multiplex PCR. The sample lists some 50,000 clones; approximately 90% were seen once. This nonspecific control used anti-CD3/anti-CD28 bead stimulation of CD4+ T cells. Sorting selected CD4+ T cells upregulating both CD40 ligand and CD69. This rearrangement joins TRBV18 to TRBJ1-1, with D uncertain. The source is an adult woman with HIV who was CMV-seropositive. Source: CD4+ T cells sorted from PBMCs after roughly 18-hour stimulation, taken from a patient who received antiretroviral therapy. The CDR3 here is CASSPRESGRNTEAFF. In nucleotides, the CDR3 is TGTGCCAGCTCACCAAGAGAATCCGGCCGGAACACTGAAGCTTTCTTT.